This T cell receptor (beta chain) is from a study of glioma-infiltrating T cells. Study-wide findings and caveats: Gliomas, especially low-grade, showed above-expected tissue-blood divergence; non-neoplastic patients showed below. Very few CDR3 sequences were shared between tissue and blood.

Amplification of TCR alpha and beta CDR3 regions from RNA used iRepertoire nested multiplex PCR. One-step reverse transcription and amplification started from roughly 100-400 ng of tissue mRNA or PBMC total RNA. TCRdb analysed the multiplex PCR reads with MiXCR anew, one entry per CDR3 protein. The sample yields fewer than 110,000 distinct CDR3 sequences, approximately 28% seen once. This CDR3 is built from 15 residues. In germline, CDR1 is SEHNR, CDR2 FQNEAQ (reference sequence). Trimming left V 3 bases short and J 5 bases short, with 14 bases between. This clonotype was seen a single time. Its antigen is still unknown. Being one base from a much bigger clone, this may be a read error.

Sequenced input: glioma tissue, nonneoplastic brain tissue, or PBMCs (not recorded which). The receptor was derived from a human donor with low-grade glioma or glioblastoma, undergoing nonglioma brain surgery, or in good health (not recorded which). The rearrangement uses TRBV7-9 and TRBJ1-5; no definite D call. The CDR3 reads CASSFNTVGDQPQHF. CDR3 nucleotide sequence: TGTGCCAGCAGCTTCAATACAGTTGGCGATCAGCCCCAGCATTTT.